This T cell receptor (beta chain) derives from a study of blood T cell repertoires in COVID-19. Across the whole study: Italy, Spain and the United States were the sources of the convalescent and acute COVID-19 samples. In each case, the material was cDNA or gDNA derived from T cells, B-cell-depleted T cells, or PBMCs.

This CDR3 has 13 residues. Germline CDR1 SGHNT, CDR2 YYREEE (reference sequence). Trimming cost V 3 bases and J 6 bases, with 13 bases left between them. TCRdb keeps only in-frame clones here, not all; method: immunoSEQ multiplex PCR. The table has roughly 150,000 clones, approximately 90% seen once. This receptor was identified in a man between 18 and 29 years old with acute or convalescent COVID-19. Material for sequencing was peripheral blood. V and J are TRBV5-4 and TRBJ2-7, with D possibly TRBD2 on 6 matching bases. The CDR3 region has the DNA TGTGCCAGCAGCTCGGGGGAGGCGGGCGAGCAGTACTTC. Translated, it gives CASSSGEAGEQYF.